This TCR beta chain is drawn from a study of CD8+CD57+ T cells in acquired aplastic anemia. Study context: DNA per sorted CD4+ or CD8+ sample ranged about 0.2 to 27.4 ug, averaging 3.2 ug.

The CDR3 has 13 residues. The germline gives CDR1 MNHEY, CDR2 SVGAGI. The V gene lost 6 bases and the J gene lost 4 bases, with 10 bases spanning the gap. This clonotype has a count of ten or more. Template material for TCR beta VDJ and CDR3 profiling consisted of genomic DNA. From the reads, TCRdb called clonotypes with MiXCR, one entry per CDR3 protein. The sample consists of roughly 170,000 distinct CDR3 sequences, around 50% of them appearing once. Sequencing involved patients with CD8+CD57+ cell expansion previously shown by flow cytometry. This receptor was identified in a human donor with aplastic anemia. The chain employs TRBV6-5 and TRBJ1-5, with D perhaps matching TRBD1 (5 bases). The sequenced sample consisted of sorted CD4+, CD8+, or CD8+CD57+ T cells (not recorded which) from PBMCs. CDR3 sequence (DNA): TGTGCCAGCAGACAGACAGAAAATCAGCCCCAGCATTTT. It is translated as CASRQTENQPQHF.